The clone carrying this TCR beta chain was seen repeatedly, ten times or more. Its cognate antigen is unknown. Healthy Caucasians alone served as donors. Template switching (which added a universal primer site) was used, and cDNA carried unique molecular identifiers. Using its own MiXCR run on the 5' RACE reads, TCRdb lists one record per CDR3 protein. The repertoire holds around 95,000 distinct CDR3 sequences, about 5.6% seen once, with more than 10% in the top ten. V was pared by 6 bases and J by 4 bases, with 4 bases of the junction left unmatched. The CDR3 spans 13 residues. Germline loops: CDR1 MGHRA, CDR2 YSYEKL. This record comes from a study of identical twins. Notes on the study in general: Cross-sectional statistics, not tracking of the same donors, supported the conclusions.

The chain uses TRBV4-1 and TRBJ2-5, with 8 positions matching TRBD2. The source is a woman aged 45 to 65 in good health. Sequencing was performed on memory T cells sorted from blood. CDR3 DNA: TGCGCCAGCAGTCGGCTAGCGGGAGAGACCCAGTACTTC. Its protein is CASSRLAGETQYF.